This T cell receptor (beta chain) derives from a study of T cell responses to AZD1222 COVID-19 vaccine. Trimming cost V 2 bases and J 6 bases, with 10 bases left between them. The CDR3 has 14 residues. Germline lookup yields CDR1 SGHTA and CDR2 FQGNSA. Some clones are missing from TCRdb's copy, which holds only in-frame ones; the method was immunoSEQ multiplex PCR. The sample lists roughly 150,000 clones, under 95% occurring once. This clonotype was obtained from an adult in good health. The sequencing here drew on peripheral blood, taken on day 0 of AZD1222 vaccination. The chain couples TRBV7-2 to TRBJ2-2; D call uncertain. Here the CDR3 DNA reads TGTGCCAGCAGCTTAATACCGGCCCCCGGGGAGCTGTTTTTT. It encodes CASSLIPAPGELFF.